The source of this T cell receptor (beta chain) is a study of blood T cell repertoires in COVID-19 (TCRdb year 2020). For context, the study as a whole: The collaborator samples originated in the United States, Italy and Spain and spanned the acute and convalescent phases of COVID-19. The prospective study material was composed of cDNA or gDNA derived from T cells, B-cell-depleted T cells, or PBMCs. The dataset comprised deeply sampled blood TCRbeta repertoires from subjects exposed to, actively infected with, or recovered from COVID-19. The repertoires were made available in a free public database intended to serve as a resource for research on the immune response to SARS-CoV-2. The samples were drawn from two sources: the first 160 participants of the ongoing ImmuneRACE study, and 1,254 subjects contributed by 6 global collaborators. Nearly every sample came with metadata listing a de-identified subject ID, COVID-19 status, age in years and sex. HLA class I and class II types, where available, came from metadata supplied by the sample provider rather than from assay-based typing. General conclusions and limits of the study: How much clinical and demographic metadata was included differed by source and by participant, and the metadata was provided uncurated.

Only one count was recorded for this clone. The antigen this receptor binds is unknown. No base qualities exist here, and no much larger clone lies one base off it. The immunoSEQ Assay, a bias-controlled multiplex PCR, was used to amplify TCRbeta CDR3 regions from genomic DNA. Turning to the authors' computational methods: Within the assay, amplification of reference gene primers was used to estimate how many nucleated cells each sample contained. Sequence reads were collapsed and filtered to measure the absolute abundance of every unique TCRbeta CDR3 rearrangement. For each sample, productive Simpson clonality was calculated by taking the square root of Simpson's diversity index across productive rearrangements. TCRdb holds this immuneACCESS table with in-frame rearrangements only. Some clones are missing; in checked studies, unresolved V genes explain under half, and the rest has no known cause. Clone size and V and J calls were adopted from that table, with D and trimming inferred from the DNA. The sample records 60,000 to 75,000 clones, roughly three quarters of which are singletons. The top ten hold 50% of the sample.

A distance of 17 bases separates the germline ends of V and J, which lose 11 bases and 4 bases respectively. The germline V gene provides CDR1 SNHLY and CDR2 FYNNEI. The CDR3 has 13 amino acids, counting the end cysteine and phenylalanine. Of the read, only the CDR3 DNA is kept; its 39 bases are in frame from base 1. Each collaborating institution followed its own protocols to collect whole blood in K2EDTA tubes. For TCRbeta analysis, collaborator samples were shipped as frozen whole blood, as isolated PBMCs, or as DNA extracted from either sample type. This TCR derives from a woman of 80 years or more with acute or convalescent COVID-19. Sequencing was done on a sample of peripheral blood. The chain was built from TRBV2 and TRBJ1-2; TRBD1 is a weak D gene call, 6 bases matching. This receptor carries the CDR3 CAPPGHSTYGYTF. DNA sequence: TGTGCCCCCCCGGGACACTCGACCTATGGCTACACCTTC. Beyond the CDR3, the reference TRBV2 and TRBJ1-2 genes provide the residues; the full variable domain reads: EPEVTQTPSHQVTQMGQEVILRCVPISNHLYFYWYRQILGQKVEFLVSFYNNEISEKSEIFDDQFSVERPDGSNFTLKIRSTKLEDSAMYFCAPPGHSTYGYTFGSGTRLTVV.